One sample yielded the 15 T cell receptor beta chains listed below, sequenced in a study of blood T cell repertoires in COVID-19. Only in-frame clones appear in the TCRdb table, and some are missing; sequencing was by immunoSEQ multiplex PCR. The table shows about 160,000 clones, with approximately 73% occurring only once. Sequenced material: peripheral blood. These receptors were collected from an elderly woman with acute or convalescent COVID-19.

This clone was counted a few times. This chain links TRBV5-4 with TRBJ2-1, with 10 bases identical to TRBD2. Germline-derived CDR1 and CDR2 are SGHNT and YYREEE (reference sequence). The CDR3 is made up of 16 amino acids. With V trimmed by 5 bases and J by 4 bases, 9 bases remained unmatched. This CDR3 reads CASRAASGSMYNEQFF. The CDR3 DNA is TGTGCCAGCAGGGCCGCTAGCGGGAGTATGTACAATGAGCAGTTCTTC.

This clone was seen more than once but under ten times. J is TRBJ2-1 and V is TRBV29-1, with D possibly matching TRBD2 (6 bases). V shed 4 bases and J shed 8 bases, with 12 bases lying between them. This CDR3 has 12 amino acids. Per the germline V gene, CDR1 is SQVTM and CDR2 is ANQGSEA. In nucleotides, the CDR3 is TGCAGCGTTGGGGCCGGGAGAGATGAGCAGTTCTTC. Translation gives CSVGAGRDEQFF.

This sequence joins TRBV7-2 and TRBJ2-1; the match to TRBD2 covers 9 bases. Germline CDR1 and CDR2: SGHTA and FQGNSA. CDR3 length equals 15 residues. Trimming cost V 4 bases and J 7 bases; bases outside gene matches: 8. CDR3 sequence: CASSSRAGGPNEQFF. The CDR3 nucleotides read TGTGCCAGCAGCTCCCGGGCGGGAGGGCCAAATGAGCAGTTCTTC.

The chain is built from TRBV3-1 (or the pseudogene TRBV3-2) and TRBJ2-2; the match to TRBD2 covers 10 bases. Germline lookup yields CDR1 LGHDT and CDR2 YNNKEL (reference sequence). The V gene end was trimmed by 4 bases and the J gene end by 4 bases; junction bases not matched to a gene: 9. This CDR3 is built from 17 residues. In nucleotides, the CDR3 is TGTGCCAGCAGCCGCGCTAGCGGGGGAAAAGGCACCGGGGAGCTGTTTTTT. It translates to CASSRASGGKGTGELFF.

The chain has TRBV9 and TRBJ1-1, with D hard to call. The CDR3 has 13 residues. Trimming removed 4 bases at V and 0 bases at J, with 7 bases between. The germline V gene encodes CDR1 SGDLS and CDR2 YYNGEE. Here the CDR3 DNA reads TGTGCCAGCAGCCCCCGGGTGAACACTGAAGCTTTCTTT. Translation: CASSPRVNTEAFF.

The CDR3 spells CASSSTGNTEAFF. The CDR3 DNA reads as TGTGCCAGCAGTTCCACAGGGAACACTGAAGCTTTCTTT. V gene TRBV6-5 combines with J gene TRBJ1-1, with D possibly being TRBD1 (5 bases). Trimming shortened V by 4 bases and J by 1 base, and 7 bases separated the two germline ends. CDR3 length equals 13 residues. Germline-derived CDR1 and CDR2 are MNHEY and SVGAGI.

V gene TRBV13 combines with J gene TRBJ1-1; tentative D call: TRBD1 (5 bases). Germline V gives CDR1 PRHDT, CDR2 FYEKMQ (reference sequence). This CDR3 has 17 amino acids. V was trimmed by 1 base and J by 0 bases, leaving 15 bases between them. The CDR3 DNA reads TGTGCCAGCAGCTTAGACCCAACGGCAGGGATGAACACTGAAGCTTTCTTT. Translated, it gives CASSLDPTAGMNTEAFF.

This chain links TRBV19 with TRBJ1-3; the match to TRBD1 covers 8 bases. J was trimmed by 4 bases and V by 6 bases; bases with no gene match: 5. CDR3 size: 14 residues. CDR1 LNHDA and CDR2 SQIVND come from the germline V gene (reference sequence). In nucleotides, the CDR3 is TGTGCCAGTAGGACGGGACAGGAAGGAAACACCATATATTTT. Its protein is CASRTGQEGNTIYF.

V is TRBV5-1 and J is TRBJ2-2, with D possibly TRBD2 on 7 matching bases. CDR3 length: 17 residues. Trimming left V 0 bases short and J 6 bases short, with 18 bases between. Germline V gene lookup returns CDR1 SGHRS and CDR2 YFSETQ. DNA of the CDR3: TGCGCCAGCAGCTTGGCCGTCGGGGGGCTTGTGGCCGGGGAGCTGTTTTTT. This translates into CASSLAVGGLVAGELFF.

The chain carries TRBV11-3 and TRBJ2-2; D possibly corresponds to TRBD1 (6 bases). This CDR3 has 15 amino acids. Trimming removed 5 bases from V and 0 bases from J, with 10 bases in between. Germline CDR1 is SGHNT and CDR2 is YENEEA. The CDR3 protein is CASSPGQPNTGELFF. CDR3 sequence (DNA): TGTGCCAGCAGCCCGGGACAACCGAACACCGGGGAGCTGTTTTTT.

Here the CDR3 reads CSASLLAGKETQYF. The CDR3 bases are TGCAGTGCTAGTCTCCTAGCGGGTAAAGAGACCCAGTACTTC. The chain uses TRBV20-1 and TRBJ2-5; 8 bases map to TRBD2. Germline trimming cut 3 bases from V and 3 bases from J; bases unmatched to any gene: 6. Germline loops: CDR1 DFQATT, CDR2 SNEGSKA (reference sequence). The CDR3 has 14 amino acids.

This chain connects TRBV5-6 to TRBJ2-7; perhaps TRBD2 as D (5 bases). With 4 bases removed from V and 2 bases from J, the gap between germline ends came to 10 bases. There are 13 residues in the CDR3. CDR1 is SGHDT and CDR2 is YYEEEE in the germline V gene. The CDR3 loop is CASSPEATYEQYF. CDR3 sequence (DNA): TGTGCCAGCAGCCCGGAGGCTACCTACGAGCAGTACTTC.

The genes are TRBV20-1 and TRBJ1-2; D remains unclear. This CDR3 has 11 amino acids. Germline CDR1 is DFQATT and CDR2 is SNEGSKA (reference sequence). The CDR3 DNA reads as TGCACCACAGTCCGGAGGTCTGGCTACACCTTC. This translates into CTTVRRSGYTF.

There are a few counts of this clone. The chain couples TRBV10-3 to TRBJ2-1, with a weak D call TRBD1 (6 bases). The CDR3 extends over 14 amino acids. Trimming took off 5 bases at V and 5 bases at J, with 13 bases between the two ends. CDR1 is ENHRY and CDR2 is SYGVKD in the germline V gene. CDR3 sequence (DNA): TGTGCCATCAGTACAGGGAAGCTAAACAATGAGCAGTTCTTC. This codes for CAISTGKLNNEQFF.

Written as DNA, the CDR3 is TGTGCCAGTAGCCCCCCCCGCCAGGGGATGAACACTGAAGCTTTCTTT. Encoded protein: CASSPPRQGMNTEAFF. J is TRBJ1-1 and V is TRBV19, with D possibly matching TRBD1 (6 bases). This CDR3 region has 16 residues. CDR1 is LNHDA and CDR2 is SQIVND in the germline V gene (reference sequence). V lost 6 bases, J lost 0 bases, and 17 bases lay in between.